The 2 T cell receptor beta chains below come from one sample, sequenced in a study of blood T cell repertoires in COVID-19. Measured with immunoSEQ multiplex PCR; TCRdb has only the in-frame clones, and not every one. The table includes approximately 230,000 clones, roughly 87% detected once. Material: PBMCs or T cells enriched from blood (not recorded which). The receptors originated from a woman in her twenties or thirties with acute COVID-19.

This clone was detected only a few times. The chain combines TRBV5-8 with TRBJ1-6; a weak D match, TRBD1 (6 bases). Germline V gene data show CDR1 as SGHTS and CDR2 as YDEGEE. Trimming removed 2 bases at V and 5 bases at J, with 11 bases between. CDR3 length: 15 residues. CDR3: CASSFQGQNNSPLHF. For the CDR3, the DNA is TGTGCCAGCAGCTTCCAGGGGCAGAATAATTCACCCCTCCACTTT.

This chain links TRBV2 with TRBJ2-1; 11 bases match TRBD2. J gave up 4 bases and V 7 bases, and 9 bases lay outside the gene matches. The CDR3 consists of 16 residues. Germline V CDR1 and CDR2: SNHLY, FYNNEI. The CDR3 here is CASTALAGGLYNEQFF. CDR3 sequence (DNA): TGTGCCAGCACCGCTTTAGCGGGGGGGCTTTACAATGAGCAGTTCTTC.